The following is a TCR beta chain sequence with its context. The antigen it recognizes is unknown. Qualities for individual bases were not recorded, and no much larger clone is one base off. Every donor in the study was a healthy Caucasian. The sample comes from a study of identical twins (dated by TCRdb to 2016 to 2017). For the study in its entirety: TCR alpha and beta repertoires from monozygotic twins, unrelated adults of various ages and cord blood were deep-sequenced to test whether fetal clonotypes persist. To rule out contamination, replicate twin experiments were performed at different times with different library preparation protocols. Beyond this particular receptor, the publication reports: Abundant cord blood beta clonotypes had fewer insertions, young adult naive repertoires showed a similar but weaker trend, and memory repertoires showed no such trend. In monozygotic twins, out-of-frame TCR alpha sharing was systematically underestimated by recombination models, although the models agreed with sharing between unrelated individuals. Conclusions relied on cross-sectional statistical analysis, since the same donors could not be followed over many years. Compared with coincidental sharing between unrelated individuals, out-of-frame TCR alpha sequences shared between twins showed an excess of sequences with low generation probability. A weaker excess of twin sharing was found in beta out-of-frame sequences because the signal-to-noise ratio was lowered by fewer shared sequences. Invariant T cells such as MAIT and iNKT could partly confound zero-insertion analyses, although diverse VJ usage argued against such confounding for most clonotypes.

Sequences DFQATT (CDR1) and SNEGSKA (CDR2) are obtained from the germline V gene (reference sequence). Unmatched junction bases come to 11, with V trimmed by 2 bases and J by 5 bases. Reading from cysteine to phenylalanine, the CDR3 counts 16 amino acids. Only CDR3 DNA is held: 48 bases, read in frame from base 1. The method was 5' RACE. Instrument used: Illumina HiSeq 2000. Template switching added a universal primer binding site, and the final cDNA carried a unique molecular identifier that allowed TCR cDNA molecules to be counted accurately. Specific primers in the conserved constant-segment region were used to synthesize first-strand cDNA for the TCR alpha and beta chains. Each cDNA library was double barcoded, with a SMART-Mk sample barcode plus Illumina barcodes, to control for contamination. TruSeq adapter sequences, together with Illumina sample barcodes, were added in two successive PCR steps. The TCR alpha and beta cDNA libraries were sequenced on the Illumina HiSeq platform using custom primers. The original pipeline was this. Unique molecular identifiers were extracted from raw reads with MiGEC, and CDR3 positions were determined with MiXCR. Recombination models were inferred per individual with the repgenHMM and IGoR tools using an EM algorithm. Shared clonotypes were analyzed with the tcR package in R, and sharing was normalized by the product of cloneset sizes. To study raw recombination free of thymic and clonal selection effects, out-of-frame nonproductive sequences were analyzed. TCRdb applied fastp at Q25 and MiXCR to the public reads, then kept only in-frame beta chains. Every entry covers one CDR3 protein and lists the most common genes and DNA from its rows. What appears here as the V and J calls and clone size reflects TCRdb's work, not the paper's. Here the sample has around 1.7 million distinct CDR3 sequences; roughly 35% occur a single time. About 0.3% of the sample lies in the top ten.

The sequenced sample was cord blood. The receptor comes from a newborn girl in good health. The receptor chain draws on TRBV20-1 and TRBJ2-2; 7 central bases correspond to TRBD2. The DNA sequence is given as TGCAGTGCTAGAAGCCCTCTAGCGGACAATACCGGGGAGCTGTTTTTT. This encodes CSARSPLADNTGELFF.